The T cell receptor (beta chain) described here comes from a study of CD8 T cells in ankylosing spondylitis. The J segment lost 6 bases and the V segment lost 4 bases, leaving 7 bases of the junction unmatched. The CDR3 sequence is 14 residues long. Germline lookup yields CDR1 WSHSY and CDR2 SAAADI. A single record per CDR3 protein comes from TCRdb applying MiXCR to the 5' RACE reads. Of roughly 86,000 distinct CDR3 sequences in the sample, 8.8% were seen once. This clonotype showed up many times. This chain uses TRBV10-2 with TRBJ2-7; 9 bases agree with TRBD1. The sequenced sample consisted of blood, either unsorted or a sorted T cell fraction (not recorded which). This clonotype was sampled from a male donor with ankylosing spondylitis or in good health (not recorded which). Here the CDR3 DNA reads TGCGCCAGCAGTGGAGGGACAGGGCTTGTCGAGCAGTACTTC. Its translation: CASSGGTGLVEQYF.